These 16 T cell receptor beta chains originate from one sample sequenced in a study of PD-L1 blockade in urothelial cancer (dated by TCRdb to 2015 to 2018). Library generation was performed with the immunoSEQ multiplex PCR assay. Here the immuneACCESS table is served through TCRdb, limited to in-frame sequences with V and J called. Missing clones are a known gap in these copies; in checked studies unresolved V genes cover under half, and the rest lacks a known reason. This sample comprises around 27,000 clones, 75% to 90% of them detected only once. The ten largest make up just over 2% of the sample. The sequencing here drew on PBMCs, taken around atezolizumab (anti-PD-L1) treatment. The source of these receptors is a man aged 50 to 59 with urothelial cancer.

The gene calls are TRBV7-3 and TRBJ2-1; 10 bases match TRBD2. CDR3 length equals 16 residues. After removal of 3 bases from V and 7 bases from J, the junction contained 9 bases not matched to a gene. Per the germline V gene, CDR1 is SGHTA and CDR2 is FQGTGA. The CDR3 sequence is CASSFQAGGPRNEQFF. CDR3 DNA sequence: TGTGCCAGCAGCTTTCAAGCGGGAGGGCCAAGGAATGAGCAGTTCTTC.

The CDR3 spells CASSFSSNEQFF. The DNA of the CDR3 is TGTGCCAGCAGCTTTTCTAGTAATGAGCAGTTCTTC. This chain links TRBV5-4 with TRBJ2-1; D is unclear. Germline V gene lookup returns CDR1 SGHNT and CDR2 YYREEE (reference sequence). This CDR3 has 12 amino acids. V dropped 2 bases and J dropped 7 bases, with 7 bases sitting between them.

J is TRBJ2-3 and V is TRBV18; 7 bases line up with TRBD2. The CDR3 is 15 residues long. Looked up from germline, CDR1 is KGHSH and CDR2 is LQKENI. V shed 1 base, J shed 2 bases, and the junction held 3 bases outside the gene matches. The CDR3 DNA follows: TGTGCCAGCTCACCACTCGGGGGGACCACAGATACGCAGTATTTT. Its protein product is CASSPLGGTTDTQYF.

CDR3 DNA sequence: TGTGCCAGCAGTTCCGGGACAGGGGATCGAGGCGCTTTCTTT. Its translation: CASSSGTGDRGAFF. The V and J genes are TRBV6-5 and TRBJ1-1; 10 nucleotides line up with TRBD1. J lost 11 bases, V lost 4 bases, and 10 bases had no gene match. Looked up from germline, CDR1 is MNHEY and CDR2 is SVGAGI. The CDR3 is 14 residues long.

The CDR3 here is CASSPLLGVPGTDTQYF. Written as DNA, the CDR3 is TGTGCCAGCTCACCACTTCTCGGGGTGCCAGGCACAGATACGCAGTATTTT. The chain links TRBV18 to TRBJ2-3, with a possible D match to TRBD2 (5 bases). The CDR3 contains 17 residues. Germline CDR1 is KGHSH and CDR2 is LQKENI. Trimming took 1 base from V and 1 from J, leaving 15 bases between them.

V usage is TRBV5-1 and J usage is TRBJ1-3, with a weak D call TRBD1 (5 bases). Germline loops: CDR1 SGHRS, CDR2 YFSETQ. CDR3 length: 16 residues. Trimming cost V 0 bases and J 0 bases, with 10 bases left between them. The CDR3 reads CASSLGAGDSGNTIYF. The CDR3 region has the DNA TGCGCCAGCAGCTTGGGGGCGGGGGACTCTGGAAACACCATATATTTT. Combining the CDR3 with reference TRBV5-1 and TRBJ1-3 gives the whole variable domain KAGVTQTPRYLIKTRGQQVTLSCSPISGHRSVSWYQQTPGQGLQFLFEYFSETQRNKGNFPGRFSGRQFSNSRSEMNVSTLELGDSALYLCASSLGAGDSGNTIYFGEGSWLTVV.

This chain connects TRBV7-9 to TRBJ1-1; 9 bases line up with TRBD1. Germline V gene sequence: CDR1 SEHNR, CDR2 FQNEAQ (reference sequence). V lost 5 bases and J lost 4; bases outside the gene matches: 8. The CDR3 is 15 residues long. The DNA for the CDR3 is TGTGCCAGCAGCCCGGGGACAGGGTTCGGCACTGAAGCTTTCTTT. As protein: CASSPGTGFGTEAFF.

The chain is built from TRBV13 and TRBJ2-7, with D maybe TRBD2 (6 bases). This CDR3 is built from 15 residues. Germline assignment: CDR1 PRHDT and CDR2 FYEKMQ (reference sequence). The V end was cut by 4 bases, the J end by 4 bases, with 17 bases between. This CDR3 is CASSSSGGGAYEQYF. The DNA for the CDR3 is TGTGCCAGCAGCTCGAGCGGCGGAGGGGCATACGAGCAGTACTTC.

This clone has only one observation. The CDR3 nucleotides are TGTGCCAGCCAAGAACAGGGTCTGGACACAGATACGCAGTATTTT. This sequence encodes CASQEQGLDTDTQYF. The chain carries TRBV2 and TRBJ2-3, with TRBD1 as a possible D gene (6 bases). The length of the CDR3 is 15 residues. Trimming removed 8 bases from V and 2 bases from J, with 17 bases in between. In germline, CDR1 is SNHLY, CDR2 FYNNEI.

The rearrangement links TRBV6-5 to TRBJ2-1; D is perhaps TRBD2 (6 bases). V was trimmed by 0 bases and J by 1 base, leaving 7 bases between them. Germline loops: CDR1 MNHEY, CDR2 SVGAGI. The CDR3 is 15 amino acids. The CDR3 DNA reads TGTGCCAGCAGTTACTCTAGCGGTTCCTACAATGAGCAGTTCTTC. Translating it yields CASSYSSGSYNEQFF.

The chain employs TRBV7-9 and TRBJ1-1; 10 positions agree with TRBD1. The germline gives CDR1 SEHNR, CDR2 FQNEAQ (reference sequence). The CDR3 covers 15 residues. The J segment lost 3 bases and the V segment lost 5 bases, leaving 6 bases of the junction unmatched. CDR3 region: CASSIGTGADTEAFF. DNA for the CDR3: TGTGCCAGCAGCATCGGGACAGGGGCGGACACTGAAGCTTTCTTT.

CDR3 amino acids: CASSLSNFPYNEQFF. The DNA of the CDR3 is TGTGCCAGCAGTTTATCAAACTTCCCCTACAATGAGCAGTTCTTC. The chain uses TRBV28 and TRBJ2-1; no reliable D call. Germline CDR1 is MDHEN and CDR2 is SYDVKM. The CDR3 covers 15 residues. The V end was cut by 1 base, the J end by 2 bases, with 9 bases between.

The count of this clone is one. Distinct nucleotide sequences in the sample also encode this CDR3. The genes are TRBV5-1 and TRBJ2-7, with 7 bases fitting TRBD2. The CDR3 consists of 15 residues. The V and J ends lost 0 bases and 5 bases, in that order; junction bases with no gene match: 8. CDR1 and CDR2 from the germline V gene are SGHRS and YFSETQ. The CDR3 bases are TGCGCCAGCAGCTTGGCGGGGAGGGGATCGGACGAGCAGTACGTC. Translating gives CASSLAGRGSDEQYV.

The chain's CDR3 is CASSLGSTGSRLRYTF. The CDR3, as DNA: TGTGCCAGCAGCTTAGGATCGACAGGGAGTCGGCTCCGCTACACCTTC. The chain carries TRBV7-6 and TRBJ1-2; 7 bases match TRBD1. Germline V gene lookup returns CDR1 SGHVS and CDR2 FNYEAQ. V trimming: 1 base; J trimming: 9 bases; junction bases outside the gene matches: 14. The length of the CDR3 is 16 residues.

The chain recombines TRBV29-1 with TRBJ1-1; 7 bases agree with TRBD1. The germline gives CDR1 SQVTM, CDR2 ANQGSEA. CDR3 length equals 14 residues. The trim removed 4 bases at V and 7 bases at J, leaving 12 bases unmatched. The CDR3 protein is CSVGSSSRGDEAFF. The CDR3 DNA is TGCAGCGTTGGCTCGTCAAGCAGGGGGGATGAAGCTTTCTTT.

The V call is TRBV5-1, the J call TRBJ2-3; D is unclear. Germline V lookup: CDR1 SGHRS, CDR2 YFSETQ. Trimming left V 0 bases short and J 0 bases short, with 2 bases between. There are 13 residues in the CDR3. The CDR3 DNA follows: TGCGCCAGCAGCTTGGCGAGCACAGATACGCAGTATTTT. This codes for CASSLASTDTQYF.